Detailed here is one TCR beta chain. What antigen it recognizes has not been identified. It has no much larger one-base neighbor in the sample; base qualities were not kept. A distance of 24 bases separates the germline ends of V and J, which lose 4 bases and 5 bases respectively. According to the germline V gene, CDR1 reads SGHRS and CDR2 reads YFSETQ. The CDR3 runs 17 residues from the cysteine to the phenylalanine. CDR3 DNA is the only sequence kept; it has 51 bases, read in frame from the first base. The library was produced with the immunoSEQ multiplex PCR assay. TCRdb carries this immuneACCESS record with in-frame sequences only. Its versions omit some clonotypes, under half of them owing to an unresolved V gene in the studies checked, with the rest unexplained. The sample table shows approximately 81,000 clones, and 90% to 98% are seen once. About 0.2% of the sample comes from the top ten. This specimen belongs to a study of technical replicates of blood from a few donors (dated by TCRdb to about 2017).

Recombination linked TRBV5-1 to TRBJ2-5; TRBD2 is perhaps the D gene, given 6 matching bases. Sequencing input: T cells isolated from PBMCs. This receptor was obtained from a human donor in good health. Here the CDR3 is given as CASSPGMGTDRTETQYF. The DNA is TGCGCCAGCAGCCCAGGGATGGGGACTGATAGGACGGAGACCCAGTACTTC. With the rest looked up from the reference TRBV5-1 and TRBJ2-5 genes rather than sequenced, the full variable domain is KAGVTQTPRYLIKTRGQQVTLSCSPISGHRSVSWYQQTPGQGLQFLFEYFSETQRNKGNFPGRFSGRQFSNSRSEMNVSTLELGDSALYLCASSPGMGTDRTETQYFGPGTRLLVL.